This T cell receptor beta chain was sequenced for a study of OX40 agonist ivuxolimab in advanced cancers. Study-wide context: Ivuxolimab was an agonistic, fully human IgG2 monoclonal antibody directed against OX40 (CD134), a costimulatory receptor. Intravenous ivuxolimab was administered to patients every 2 weeks at six dose levels: 0.01, 0.1, 0.3, 1.5, 3 and 10 mg/kg. Partial responses occurred in three dose-escalation patients: two with cutaneous melanoma and one with hepatocellular carcinoma. Prior anti-PD-1, anti-PD-L1 or anti-CTLA-4 therapy was permitted, and checkpoint inhibitors had been received by roughly 40% of dose-escalation patients. In the dose-escalation cohort, more than 75% of patients were male, and the mean age was approximately 64 years, with a range of about 23 to 90. Of the approximately 50 patients in dose escalation, 19 had hepatocellular carcinoma, roughly 15 had melanoma, 9 had renal cell carcinoma and 9 had head and neck cancer. The monotherapy dose-escalation portion (N ≈ 56 patients) of the phase I ivuxolimab trial is reported in the paper. Peripheral TCRbeta sequencing aimed to test whether ivuxolimab altered TCR sequence diversity and caused clonal T-cell expansion. What the research found in general, with its limitations: At doses of 0.1 to 3.0 mg/kg, clonal expansion of both CD4+ and CD8+ T cells in blood was seen between baseline and week 6. After ivuxolimab, expanded clones were on average more numerous among CD8+ T cells than among CD4+ T cells. In the 0.1-3.0 mg/kg groups, partial responders had among the lowest normalized peripheral clonal expansion, particularly in CD8+ T cells. Which antigens the clonally expanded peripheral T cells were specific for was not determined. Low levels of normalized T-cell clonal expansion were also shown by some nonresponding patients.

The trial excluded patients who had a history of autoimmune disease or who were on systemic immunosuppression. Peripheral blood for TCR sequencing was collected from all dose cohorts at baseline, on cycle 4 day 1, and on cycle 7 day 1. The samples were taken from a phase I, first-in-human, multicenter, open-label dose-escalation trial of ivuxolimab. Adults with locally advanced or metastatic melanoma, renal cell, hepatocellular, or head and neck squamous cell carcinoma were enrolled in the trial. Before TCR sequencing, CD4+ T cells and CD8+ T cells were sorted from peripheral blood as separate populations. As regards this clone: Its antigen is unknown. Base qualities are not recorded, but no much larger clone differs from it by a single base.

V lost 0 bases and J lost 1 base; the stretch between them is 7 bases long. The germline V gene supplies CDR1 SGDLS and CDR2 YYNGEE. From its cysteine to its phenylalanine, the CDR3 spans 14 amino acids. Just CDR3 DNA is preserved here, 42 bases in frame from base 1. For sequencing of the TCRbeta CDR3 region, genomic DNA was extracted from the sorted cells. The immunoSEQ Assay was used to sequence the TCRbeta CDR3 regions. This is the immuneACCESS table as TCRdb keeps it, with only in-frame sequences that have V and J called. A part of the clones is gone; compared with another copy, unresolved V genes explain less than half, and the rest is unexplained. Across this sample there are approximately 40,000 clones, with about 83% seen only once. The ten largest make up 20% to 25% of the sample.

This TCR was sampled from an adult with an advanced solid tumor such as melanoma, head and neck, liver or kidney cancer. Sequencing used CD4+ or CD8+ T cells sorted from blood, obtained in a trial of the OX40 agonist ivuxolimab. The V gene is TRBV9 and the J gene is TRBJ1-1; 5 matching bases give a weak D call of TRBD1. The nucleotide sequence reads as follows: TGTGCCAGCAGCGTAGTTCAGGGGAACACTGAAGCTTTCTTT. This translates into CASSVVQGNTEAFF.